The clone carrying this TCR beta chain has only one observation. Its target is unknown. At the DNA level, this CDR3 is encoded by other sequences in the same sample as well. V was pared by 2 bases and J by 1 base, with 4 bases of the junction left unmatched. The CDR3 extends over 16 amino acids. Per the germline V gene, CDR1 is SGHNT and CDR2 is YYREEE (reference sequence). The sample is drawn from a study of cytomegalovirus exposure and HLA in healthy donors. PCR involved 60 Vbeta and 13 Jbeta primers. Sequencing was performed with immunoSEQ multiplex PCR; in TCRdb, only in-frame clones are kept and a portion is missing. The sample lists 120,000 or so clones, approximately 80% occurring once. General study points: It was only CMV serostatus that was available as immune exposure information.

The sequencing sample was made of PBMCs. The chain employs TRBV5-4 and TRBJ2-7; 12 nucleotides line up with TRBD2. The TCR was taken from a man younger than 45 in good health and CMV-seropositive. For the CDR3, the DNA is TGTGCCAGCAGCTTAGGAGGGACTAGCGGGTCCTACGAGCAGTACTTC. This encodes CASSLGGTSGSYEQYF.